This T cell receptor (beta chain) was identified in a study of cytomegalovirus exposure and HLA in healthy donors. Study information: Prior work identified 120 million or so unique TCR beta sequences in roughly 190 million T cells.

Broader study findings: Because they were indistinguishable, some V segments, including TRBV6-2 and TRBV6-3, were excluded. In a later analysis, several top co-occurrence clusters appeared linked to parvovirus B19, influenza, CMV and Epstein-Barr virus. As a later analysis revealed, the rate of TCR association differed by HLA locus, with DRB1 most and HLA-C fewest.

Germline CDR1 SGHTA, CDR2 FQGNSA. CDR3 length equals 13 residues. V shed 4 bases and J shed 7 bases, with 14 bases lying between them. Amplification used 60 Vbeta primers and 13 Jbeta primers. Only in-frame clones appear in the TCRdb table, and some are missing; sequencing was by immunoSEQ multiplex PCR. The table records around 95,000 clones, about 74% of them present only once. A note on this clone: The antigen is unknown.

The gene calls are TRBV7-2 and TRBJ2-7, with D tentatively TRBD2 (5 bases). Sequencing was done on a sample of PBMCs. The clonotype originates from a male donor in good health and CMV-seronegative. CDR3 loop: CASSSQRSGEQYF. CDR3 sequence (DNA): TGTGCCAGCAGCTCGCAGAGGTCGGGGGAGCAGTACTTC.